Listed below are T cell receptor beta chains from one sample, sequenced in a study of early T cells in non-severe SARS-CoV-2 infection. TCRdb redid the calling of the 5' RACE reads with MiXCR, one entry per CDR3 protein. The table includes tens of thousands of distinct CDR3 sequences, more than 7.5% detected once. The sample consisted of whole blood. The receptors were gathered from an adult who was a healthcare worker with PCR-confirmed SARS-CoV-2 infection or an uninfected control (not recorded which). Each CDR3 is given with its conserved first and last residue. A D gene is named only where the DNA matches it firmly. Clone size is shown for a subset of rows, as once, few, many or a class of expanded clone.

clone_size: many
j_call: TRBJ2-1
d_call: -
v_call: TRBV23-1
cdr3_aa: CASRTYGTPSGYPTYNEQFF
cdr3_nt: TGCGCCAGTCGGACCTACGGGACACCGTCAGGGTACCCCACATACAATGAGCAGTTCTTC

clone_size: -
j_call: TRBJ2-1
d_call: -
v_call: TRBV11-2
cdr3_aa: CASSPTGTSYNEQFF
cdr3_nt: TGTGCCAGCAGCCCTACCGGGACCTCCTACAATGAGCAGTTCTTC

clone_size: -
j_call: TRBJ2-3
d_call: -
v_call: TRBV9
cdr3_aa: CASSVAGGGSTDTQYF
cdr3_nt: TGTGCCAGCAGCGTAGCCGGAGGGGGCAGCACAGATACGCAGTATTTT

clone_size: medium-sized
j_call: TRBJ2-7
d_call: TRBD2
v_call: TRBV27
cdr3_aa: CASSSGLAGDEQYF
cdr3_nt: TGTGCCAGCAGTTCGGGACTAGCGGGAGACGAGCAGTACTTC

clone_size: few
j_call: TRBJ2-3
d_call: -
v_call: TRBV10-3
cdr3_aa: CAISDGTRGDTQYF
cdr3_nt: TGTGCCATCAGTGACGGGACCCGAGGAGATACGCAGTATTTT

clone_size: many
j_call: TRBJ1-6
d_call: TRBD1
v_call: TRBV11-2
cdr3_aa: CASSYTGGTSPLHF
cdr3_nt: TGTGCCAGCAGCTACACAGGGGGCACGTCACCCCTCCACTTT

clone_size: medium-sized
j_call: TRBJ2-1
d_call: TRBD1
v_call: TRBV27
cdr3_aa: CASGQGVFSYNEQFF
cdr3_nt: TGTGCCAGCGGACAGGGGGTGTTCTCCTACAATGAGCAGTTCTTC

clone_size: few
j_call: TRBJ1-1
d_call: -
v_call: TRBV20-1
cdr3_aa: CSARLGGSKPEAFF
cdr3_nt: TGCAGTGCTAGACTGGGGGGTTCCAAACCAGAAGCTTTCTTT

clone_size: few
j_call: TRBJ1-2
d_call: -
v_call: TRBV29-1
cdr3_aa: CSVEDLGEGYTF
cdr3_nt: TGCAGCGTTGAAGATCTGGGGGAGGGCTACACCTTC

clone_size: many
j_call: TRBJ2-2
d_call: -
v_call: TRBV19
cdr3_aa: CASSIVPNTGELFF
cdr3_nt: TGTGCCAGTAGTATAGTCCCGAACACCGGGGAGCTGTTTTTT